Detailed here is one T cell receptor (beta chain). Antigen unknown. Here immunoSEQ multiplex PCR was the method, and the copy in TCRdb shows in-frame clones only, minus some. The repertoire includes around 2.1 million clones, nearly 97% of them detected once, and 0.13% sits in the top ten. The data stem from a study of shared clonotypes between healthy human individuals. Study context: Donors, aged 18 to 49, were a couple of women and three men. The study, taken as a whole, reports: Memory subsets generally showed lower estimated richness than naive subsets. Sharing across several donors was seen in roughly 5% of naive CD4 clonotypes.

The CDR3 length is 11 residues. Trimming stripped 0 bases from V and 10 bases from J, with 6 bases between. Germline CDR1 reads SGHAT; CDR2 reads FQNNGV. Specimen: naive CD4+ T cells sorted from blood. The subset was: CD45RA+ positively selected. The receptor's source is a man younger than 30 in good health. This chain uses TRBV11-2 with TRBJ1-1; unclear D gene. The CDR3 DNA sequence: TGTGCCAGCAGCTTAGATGATAGAGCTTTCTTT. Translation: CASSLDDRAFF.